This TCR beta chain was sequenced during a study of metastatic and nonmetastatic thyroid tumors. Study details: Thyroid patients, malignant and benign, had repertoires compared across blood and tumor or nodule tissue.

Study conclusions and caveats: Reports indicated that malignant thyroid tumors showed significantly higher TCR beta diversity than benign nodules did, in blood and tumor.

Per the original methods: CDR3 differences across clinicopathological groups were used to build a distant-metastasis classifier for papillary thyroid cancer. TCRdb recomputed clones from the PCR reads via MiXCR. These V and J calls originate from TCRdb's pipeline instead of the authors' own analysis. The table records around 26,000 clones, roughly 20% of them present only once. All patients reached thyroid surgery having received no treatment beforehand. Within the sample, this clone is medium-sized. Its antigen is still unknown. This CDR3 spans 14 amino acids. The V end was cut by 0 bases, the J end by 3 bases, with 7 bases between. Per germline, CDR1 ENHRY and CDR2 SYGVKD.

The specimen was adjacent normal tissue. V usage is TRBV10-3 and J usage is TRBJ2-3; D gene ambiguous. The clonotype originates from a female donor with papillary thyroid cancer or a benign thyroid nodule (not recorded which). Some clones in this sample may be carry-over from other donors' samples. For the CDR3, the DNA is TGTGCCATCAGTGAGTCGACTGAGACAGATACGCAGTATTTT. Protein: CAISESTETDTQYF.